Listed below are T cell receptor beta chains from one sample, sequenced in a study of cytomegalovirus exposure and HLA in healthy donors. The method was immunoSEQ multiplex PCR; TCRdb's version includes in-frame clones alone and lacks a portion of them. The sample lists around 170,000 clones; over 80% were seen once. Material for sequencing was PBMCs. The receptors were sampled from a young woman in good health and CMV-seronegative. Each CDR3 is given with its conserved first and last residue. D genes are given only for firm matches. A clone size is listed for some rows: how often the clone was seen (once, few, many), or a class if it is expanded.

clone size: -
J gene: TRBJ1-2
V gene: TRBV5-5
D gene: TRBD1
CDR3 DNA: TGTGCCAGCAGCTTGATACAGGGGGAAGGGTATGGCTACACCTTC
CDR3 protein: CASSLIQGEGYGYTF

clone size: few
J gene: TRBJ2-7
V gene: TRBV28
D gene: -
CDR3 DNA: TGTGCCAGCAGCGCTAACTACGAGCAGTACTTC
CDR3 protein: CASSANYEQYF

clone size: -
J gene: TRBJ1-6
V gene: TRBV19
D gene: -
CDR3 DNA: TGTGCCAGTAGTTACGGCGGGGCGGGTTCACCCCTCCACTTT
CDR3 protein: CASSYGGAGSPLHF

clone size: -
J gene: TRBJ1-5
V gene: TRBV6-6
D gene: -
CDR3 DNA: TGTGCCTCCTGCCCCTACGGGGGAGATCAGCCCCAGCATTTT
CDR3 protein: CASCPYGGDQPQHF

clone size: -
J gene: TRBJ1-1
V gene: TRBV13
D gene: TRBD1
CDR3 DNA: TGTGCCAGCAGCCCCTTAGGACAGGGTAGAATTGAAGCTTTCTTT
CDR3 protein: CASSPLGQGRIEAFF

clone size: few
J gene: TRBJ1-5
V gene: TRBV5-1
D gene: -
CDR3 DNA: TGCGCCAGCAGCTTGGGACAGTATAGCAATCAGCCCCAGCATTTT
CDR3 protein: CASSLGQYSNQPQHF

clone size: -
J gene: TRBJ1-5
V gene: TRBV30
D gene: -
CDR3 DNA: TGTGCCTGGAGTGTTTCAGGGGTCAATCAGCCCCAGCATTTT
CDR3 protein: CAWSVSGVNQPQHF

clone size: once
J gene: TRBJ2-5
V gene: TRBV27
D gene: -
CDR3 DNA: TGTGCCAGCAGTTCCCTACAGGGAGTGCGAGAGACCCAGTACTTC
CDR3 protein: CASSSLQGVRETQYF

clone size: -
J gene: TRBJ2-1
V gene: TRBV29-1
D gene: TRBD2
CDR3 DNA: TGCAGCGGGGAGAGCGGGGGGGCCAATGAGCAGTTCTTC
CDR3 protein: CSGESGGANEQFF

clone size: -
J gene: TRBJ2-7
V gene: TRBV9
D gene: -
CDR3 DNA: TGTGCCAGCAGCGCCACAGGGTCTACCACCCCCTACGAGCAGTACTTC
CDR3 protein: CASSATGSTTPYEQYF

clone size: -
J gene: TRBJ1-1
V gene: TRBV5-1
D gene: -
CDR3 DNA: TGCGCCAGCAGCGTTAACAGGGTAACTGAAGCTTTCTTT
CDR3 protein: CASSVNRVTEAFF

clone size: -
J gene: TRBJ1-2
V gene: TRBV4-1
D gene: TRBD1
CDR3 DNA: TGCGCCAGCAGCCAAGATCCGACAGGGGGCTTTGGCTACACCTTC
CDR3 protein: CASSQDPTGGFGYTF

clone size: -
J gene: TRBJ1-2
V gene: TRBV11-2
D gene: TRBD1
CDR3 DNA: TGTGCCAGCAGCTTTCGGGACAGGGCGAAGGAAGGCTACACCTTC
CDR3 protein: CASSFRDRAKEGYTF

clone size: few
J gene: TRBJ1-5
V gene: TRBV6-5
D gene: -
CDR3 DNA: TGTGCCAGCATGAATCTAGTAAATCAGCCCCAGCATTTT
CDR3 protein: CASMNLVNQPQHF